This TCR beta chain appears in the sequencing data of a study of blood T cell repertoires in COVID-19. Study-level information: The samples span acute and convalescent COVID-19 from the United States, Italy and Spain. Sources were T cells, B-cell-depleted T cells, or PBMCs; the material itself was cDNA or gDNA.

The CDR3 extends over 19 amino acids. Germline V gene lookup returns CDR1 SGHNT and CDR2 YENEEA. V lost 0 bases and J lost 1; bases outside the gene matches: 6. Per the original methods: Amplification of reference gene primers provided the estimated nucleated cell counts. The data were produced by immunoSEQ multiplex PCR, yet TCRdb's version contains in-frame clones alone and is incomplete. V, J and clone size are taken as reported in that table, and D and trimming were inferred from the DNA itself. The table shows about 97,000 clones, with around 84% occurring only once. The source is a human donor in a cohort sampled during active COVID-19. Sequenced input: peripheral blood. V is TRBV11-3 and J is TRBJ2-1, with TRBD2 identical over 13 bases. In nucleotides, the CDR3 is TGTGCCAGCAGCTTAGATCCCGGACTAGCGGGGGCGTCCTACAATGAGCAGTTCTTC. Translating gives CASSLDPGLAGASYNEQFF.